The clone carrying this T cell receptor (beta chain) was observed a handful of times. What it binds is unknown. A universal primer site and UMIs were added as TCR cDNA was made by 5'RACE template switching. Using its own MiXCR run on the 5' RACE reads, TCRdb lists one record per CDR3 protein. The sample contains 500,000 to 650,000 distinct CDR3 sequences, around an eighth of which appear only once. The sample belongs to a study of T cells after yellow fever vaccination. Study findings and constraints: A minor fraction of clonotypes spanned both CD4 and CD8 compartments. The study noted that FACS-sorted repertoires could contain abundant clonotypes contaminating from the bulk population. A weaker but faster secondary response was observed, peaking on day 5 versus 15.

Trimming shortened V by 2 bases and J by 3 bases, and 7 bases separated the two germline ends. This CDR3 has 14 amino acids. The germline V gene has CDR1 MNHEY and CDR2 SVGAGI. This sequence joins TRBV6-5 and TRBJ2-2; possibly TRBD1 for D (6 bases). The material sequenced was PBMCs, taken on the day of the yellow fever booster vaccination. The clonotype originates from a man younger than 40 who received the YFV17D yellow fever vaccine. CDR3 sequence: CASSYRGYTGELFF. CDR3 DNA sequence: TGTGCCAGCAGTTACAGGGGGTACACCGGGGAGCTGTTTTTT.